This TCR beta chain was profiled in a study of type 1 and type 2 diabetes patients. Study at large: T cells were magnetically sorted from PBMCs as CD4+ or CD8+ subsets.

Diabetic patients met standard criteria for type 1 or type 2 diabetes. Genomic DNA was the PCR template. A primer set of 30 forward and 13 reverse primers amplified the CDR3. TCRdb reprocessed the multiplex PCR reads with MiXCR, giving one entry per CDR3 protein. The sample has under 300,000 distinct CDR3 sequences, over 45% seen once. Germline values: CDR1 MNHNS, CDR2 SASEGT. Between the trimmed V and J ends, which lost 6 bases and 6 bases, there was a span of 14 bases. This CDR3 is built from 13 residues. Sequenced sample: peripheral blood mononuclear cells (PBMCs). This chain links TRBV6-1 with TRBJ1-1, with D maybe TRBD1 (5 bases). This clonotype originated in a man between 18 and 35 years old with type 2 diabetes. This chain's CDR3 is CASRWGQGPEAFF. CDR3 coding DNA: TGTGCCAGCAGATGGGGTCAGGGACCTGAAGCTTTCTTT.